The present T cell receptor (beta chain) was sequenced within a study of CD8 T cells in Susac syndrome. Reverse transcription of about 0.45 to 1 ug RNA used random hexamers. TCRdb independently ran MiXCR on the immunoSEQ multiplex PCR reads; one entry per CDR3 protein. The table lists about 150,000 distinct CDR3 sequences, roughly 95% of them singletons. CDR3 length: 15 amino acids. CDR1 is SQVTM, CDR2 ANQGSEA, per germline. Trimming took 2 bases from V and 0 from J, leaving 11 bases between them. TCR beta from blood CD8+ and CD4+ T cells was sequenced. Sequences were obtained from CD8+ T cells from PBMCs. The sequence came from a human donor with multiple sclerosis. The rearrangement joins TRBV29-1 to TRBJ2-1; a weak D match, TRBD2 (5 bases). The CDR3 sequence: CSVETGKSSYNEQFF. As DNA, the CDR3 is TGCAGCGTTGAAACGGGGAAGAGCTCCTACAATGAGCAGTTCTTC.